These 6 T cell receptor beta chains were sequenced from one sample in a study of cytomegalovirus exposure and HLA in healthy donors. Researchers ran the PCR with 60 Vbeta and 13 Jbeta primers. Using immunoSEQ multiplex PCR, the repertoire was profiled, and TCRdb retains in-frame clones only, with some absent. Of some 77,000 clones in the sample, roughly 80% were seen once. What was sequenced was PBMCs. The receptors derive from a woman aged 40 to 50 in good health and CMV-seropositive.

The V call is TRBV7-2, the J call TRBJ2-1, with TRBD2 identical over 8 bases. Per germline, CDR1 SGHTA and CDR2 FQGNSA. J lost 14 bases, V lost 0 bases, and 6 bases had no gene match. The CDR3 extends over 13 amino acids. The CDR3 reads CASSLAAGGREFF. CDR3 nucleotides: TGTGCCAGCAGCTTAGCTGCGGGAGGACGGGAGTTCTTC.

V is TRBV29-1 and J is TRBJ1-1; D is perhaps TRBD1 (5 bases). Germline CDR1 SQVTM, CDR2 ANQGSEA. The CDR3 loop spans 12 amino acids. V lost 2 bases to trimming and J lost 1 base, with 5 bases between them. Written as DNA, the CDR3 is TGCAGCGTTGAACAGGGGAACACTGAAGCTTTCTTT. This encodes CSVEQGNTEAFF.

The chain is built from TRBV5-1 and TRBJ1-5; tentatively, D is TRBD1 (5 bases). This CDR3 has 15 residues. V dropped 0 bases and J dropped 7 bases, with 14 bases sitting between them. Germline V gene data show CDR1 as SGHRS and CDR2 as YFSETQ. CDR3 sequence (DNA): TGCGCCAGCAGCTTGGATGGGGCGGGGAGCCAGCCCCAGCATTTT. This gives the protein CASSLDGAGSQPQHF.

This rearrangement joins TRBV5-6 to TRBJ1-2; 10 bases agree with TRBD1. Looked up from germline, CDR1 is SGHDT and CDR2 is YYEEEE. V lost 3 bases to trimming and J lost 7 bases; unmatched junction nucleotides: 6. This CDR3 region has 14 residues. The CDR3 DNA reads TGTGCCAGCAGCTGGGACAGGGGAGTCGGTGGCTACACCTTC. This translates into CASSWDRGVGGYTF.

The rearrangement joins TRBV6-1 to TRBJ1-6; D possibly corresponds to TRBD1 (6 bases). CDR1 is MNHNS, CDR2 SASEGT, per germline. The V end was cut by 11 bases, the J end by 9 bases, with 20 bases between. The CDR3 covers 14 residues. The CDR3 DNA reads TGTGCCGTCCGCACAGGGATTTCAATTTCACCCCTCCACTTT. Amino acids: CAVRTGISISPLHF.

This clone was detected once. The chain combines TRBV6-5 with TRBJ1-2, with 8 bases fitting TRBD1. Germline trimming cut 9 bases from V and 4 bases from J; bases unmatched to any gene: 10. This CDR3 has 14 amino acids. Germline V CDR1 and CDR2: MNHEY, SVGAGI. CDR3 region: CASSRGPVGYGYTF. CDR3 coding DNA: TGTGCCAGTTCCAGGGGGCCGGTCGGCTATGGCTACACCTTC.